These 17 T cell receptor beta chains share one sample of origin, sequenced in a study of blood T cell repertoires in COVID-19. Data came from immunoSEQ multiplex PCR; TCRdb stores just in-frame clones and leaves some out. The table shows about 130,000 clones, with around 81% occurring only once. The specimen sequenced was peripheral blood. All receptors derive from a man aged 30 to 45 with COVID-19, enrolled during active disease.

The rearrangement uses TRBV28 and TRBJ2-5; D is unresolved. The CDR3 contains 11 residues. Germline CDR1 reads MDHEN; CDR2 reads SYDVKM. CDR3 in amino acids: CAIPRQETQYF. In nucleotides, the CDR3 is TGTGCGATCCCCAGACAAGAGACCCAGTACTTC.

The chain links TRBV6-5 to TRBJ2-7, with TRBD1 as a possible D gene (6 bases). CDR1 is MNHEY and CDR2 is SVGAGI in the germline V gene. This CDR3 comprises 13 residues. V was clipped by 5 bases and J by 4 bases, with 12 bases between them. The CDR3 here is CASSPRDIYEQYF. The CDR3 DNA reads as TGTGCCAGCAGTCCTCGGGACATATACGAGCAGTACTTC.

This rearrangement joins TRBV12-3 or TRBV12-4 to TRBJ1-1; D remains unclear. V was trimmed by 3 bases and J by 2 bases, leaving 7 bases between them. The CDR3 covers 13 residues. CDR3 in amino acids: CASSFYRNTEAFF. The CDR3, as DNA: TGTGCCAGCAGTTTCTACAGAAACACTGAAGCTTTCTTT.

The chain recombines TRBV7-6 with TRBJ2-3, with 8 bases fitting TRBD2. This CDR3 contains 15 residues. Trimming removed 5 bases from V and 4 bases from J; junction bases left unmatched: 8. Germline CDR1 is SGHVS and CDR2 is FNYEAQ. The CDR3 is CASSPGGPLSDTQYF. The CDR3, as DNA: TGTGCCAGCAGCCCGGGGGGGCCTCTTTCAGATACGCAGTATTTT. Supplemented by reference TRBV7-6 and TRBJ2-3, the full variable domain reads GAGVSQSPRYKVTKRGQDVALRCDPISGHVSLYWYRQALGQGPEFLTYFNYEAQQDKSGLPNDRFSAERPEGSISTLTIQRTEQRDSAMYRCASSPGGPLSDTQYFGPGTRLTVL.

V gene TRBV10-3 combines with J gene TRBJ2-3, with 12 bases fitting TRBD2. Germline CDR1 and CDR2: ENHRY and SYGVKD. Germline trimming cut 0 bases from V and 5 bases from J; bases unmatched to any gene: 3. The CDR3 covers 16 residues. CDR3 bases: TGTGCCATCAGTGAGTCGTTACTAGCGGGGGGAGATACGCAGTATTTT. Its translation: CAISESLLAGGDTQYF.

This clone was picked up one time. The V and J genes are TRBV7-2 and TRBJ2-5, with D tentatively TRBD1 (6 bases). CDR1 is SGHTA, CDR2 FQGNSA, per germline. V was pared by 2 bases and J by 4 bases, with 11 bases between. The CDR3 is 14 residues long. The CDR3 is CASSLNQGRETQYF. The CDR3, as DNA: TGTGCCAGCAGCTTAAACCAGGGGCGAGAGACCCAGTACTTC.

The CDR3 bases are TGTGCCAGCACCACACTCGACAGGGTTGAAGCTTTCTTT. Protein sequence: CASTTLDRVEAFF. The chain combines TRBV6-5 with TRBJ1-1, with 7 bases matching TRBD1. The V gene's germline CDR1 is MNHEY and CDR2 SVGAGI. J was trimmed by 7 bases and V by 7 bases; bases with no gene match: 9. The length of the CDR3 is 13 residues.

Remarks on this clone: One end of the junction is discordant with germline, which a read error may explain. The genes are TRBV7-7 and TRBJ2-5, with D possibly being TRBD2 (5 bases). There are 14 residues in the CDR3. Germline CDR1 is SSHAT and CDR2 is FNYEAQ (reference sequence). The CDR3 here is CASSLVGGAETQYF. CDR3 nucleotide sequence: TGTGCTAGCAGCTTAGTCGGAGGCGCAGAGACCCAGTACTTC.

The sample holds one count of this clone. The chain combines TRBV4-1 with TRBJ2-3, with 12 bases matching TRBD2. With 1 base clipped from V and 7 bases from J, the junction kept 6 bases outside the gene matches. This CDR3 contains 16 residues. Germline CDR1 MGHRA, CDR2 YSYEKL. The CDR3 loop reads CASSQVASGGAYTQYF. For the CDR3, the DNA is TGCGCCAGCAGCCAAGTGGCTAGCGGGGGGGCTTATACGCAGTATTTT.

The sample holds a few counts of this clone. The V call is TRBV7-8, the J call TRBJ2-5, with 11 bases lining up with TRBD2. The CDR3 runs 16 residues. Unmatched junction bases numbered 5, after V lost 1 base and J lost 4 bases. The V gene's germline CDR1 is SGHVS and CDR2 FQNEAQ. CDR3 in DNA: TGTGCCAGCAGCTTAGATCTAGCGGGGGGCTTAGAGACCCAGTACTTC. Its translation: CASSLDLAGGLETQYF.

V gene TRBV6-2 or TRBV6-3 combines with J gene TRBJ2-7; D unresolved. There are 13 residues in the CDR3. Germline CDR1 and CDR2: MNHEY and SVGEGT. Trimming cost V 4 bases and J 1 base, with 8 bases left between them. The CDR3 here is CASSLPGSYEQYF. The CDR3 DNA sequence: TGTGCCAGCAGTTTGCCCGGGTCCTACGAGCAGTACTTC.

The chain is built from TRBV5-4 and TRBJ2-5, with TRBD1 identical over 11 bases. J lost 4 bases, V lost 5 bases, and 10 bases had no gene match. This CDR3 is 16 amino acids long. Germline V gene lookup returns CDR1 SGHNT and CDR2 YYREEE (reference sequence). CDR3 loop: CASSFRTGGAGETQYF. DNA of the CDR3: TGTGCCAGCAGTTTCCGGACAGGGGGCGCAGGAGAGACCCAGTACTTC.

This sequence joins TRBV7-8 and TRBJ1-3; 9 bases fit TRBD1. V was pared by 2 bases and J by 0 bases, with 2 bases of the junction left unmatched. Germline V gives CDR1 SGHVS, CDR2 FQNEAQ. CDR3 length: 16 amino acids. The CDR3: CASSLQTGGSGNTIYF. CDR3 in DNA: TGTGCCAGCAGCTTACAGACAGGGGGCTCTGGAAACACCATATATTTT.

V usage is TRBV11-3 and J usage is TRBJ2-2, with 7 nucleotides matching TRBD2. The ends lost 3 bases at V and 1 base at J; junction bases unmatched: 2. Germline loops: CDR1 SGHNT, CDR2 YENEEA. CDR3 length equals 15 residues. In DNA, the CDR3 is TGTGCCAGCAGCTTCTCGGGAGGGAACACCGGGGAGCTGTTTTTT. Translation gives CASSFSGGNTGELFF.

The rearrangement links TRBV4-1 to TRBJ2-1; TRBD2 agrees at 9 bases. CDR1 is MGHRA, CDR2 YSYEKL, per germline. With 4 bases clipped from V and 4 bases from J, the junction kept 11 bases outside the gene matches. The CDR3 consists of 17 residues. The CDR3 DNA sequence: TGCGCCAGCAGCCCTGGTTTTCGCGGGAGGGAGTACAATGAGCAGTTCTTC. Protein sequence: CASSPGFRGREYNEQFF.

The chain couples TRBV5-1 to TRBJ2-5, with 7 bases that match TRBD2. Per germline, CDR1 SGHRS and CDR2 YFSETQ. The V segment lost 4 bases and the J segment 2 bases; nucleotides outside the gene matches: 5. This CDR3 is 14 amino acids long. CDR3 bases: TGCGCCAGCAGCCATAGCGGGTCTCAAGAGACCCAGTACTTC. Residues: CASSHSGSQETQYF.

This chain joins TRBV24-1 and TRBJ2-2; 7 bases match TRBD1. Germline values: CDR1 KGHDR, CDR2 SFDVKD. With V trimmed by 4 bases and J by 1 base, 11 bases remained unmatched. The CDR3 runs 18 residues. The chain's CDR3 is CATSDPPETGKNTGELFF. The DNA for the CDR3 is TGTGCCACCAGTGACCCGCCTGAGACAGGGAAGAACACCGGGGAGCTGTTTTTT.